This TCR beta chain comes out of a study of cytomegalovirus exposure and HLA in healthy donors. This clone appeared once. Its cognate antigen is unknown. Regarding the study as a whole: The authors later found HLA-associated TCR beta chains more clonally expanded than equally common others. By a later analysis, the bulk of CMV-associated TCR beta chains appeared HLA-restricted.

Germline CDR1 is MNHNY and CDR2 is SVGAGI (reference sequence). Germline trimming cut 4 bases from V and 2 bases from J; bases unmatched to any gene: 3. CDR3 length equals 15 residues. Primers for the PCR totalled 60 Vbeta and 13 Jbeta. The table came from immunoSEQ multiplex PCR; TCRdb's copy has only in-frame clones and leaves some out. The data show over 150,000 clones, roughly 82% seen once. The chain is built from TRBV6-6 and TRBJ2-1; 9 nucleotides line up with TRBD2. The clonotype originates from a man between 45 and 60 years old in good health and CMV-seropositive. Sequencing used PBMCs. CDR3 amino acids: CASSLAGETYNEQFF. The CDR3 region has the DNA TGTGCCAGCAGTTTAGCGGGAGAGACCTACAATGAGCAGTTCTTC.